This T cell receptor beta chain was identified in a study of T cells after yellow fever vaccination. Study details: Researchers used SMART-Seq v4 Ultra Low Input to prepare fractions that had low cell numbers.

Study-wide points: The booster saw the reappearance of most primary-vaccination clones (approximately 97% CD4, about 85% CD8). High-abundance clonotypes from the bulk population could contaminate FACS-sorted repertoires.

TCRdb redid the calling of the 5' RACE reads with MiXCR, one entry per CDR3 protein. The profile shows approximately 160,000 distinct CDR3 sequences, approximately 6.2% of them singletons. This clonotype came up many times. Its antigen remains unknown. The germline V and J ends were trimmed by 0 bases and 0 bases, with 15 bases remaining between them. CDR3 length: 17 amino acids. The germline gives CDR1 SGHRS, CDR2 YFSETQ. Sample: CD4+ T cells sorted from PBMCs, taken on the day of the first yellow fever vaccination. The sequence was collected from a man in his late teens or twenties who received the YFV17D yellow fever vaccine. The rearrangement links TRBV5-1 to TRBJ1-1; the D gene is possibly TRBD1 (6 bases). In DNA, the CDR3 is TGCGCCAGCAGCTTGGGGGGTCCCGGGGGCATGAACACTGAAGCTTTCTTT. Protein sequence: CASSLGGPGGMNTEAFF.